This T cell receptor beta chain derives from a study of identical twins. This clonotype was counted at least ten times. Its cognate antigen is unknown. Healthy Caucasians provided all donations. The study, taken as a whole, reports: Zero-insertion analyses might be partly confounded by invariant T cells like MAIT and iNKT.

TCRdb re-analysed the 5' RACE reads in MiXCR, keeping a single row per CDR3 protein. The sample records a few hundred thousand distinct CDR3 sequences, 9% to 15% being singletons. V was pared by 2 bases and J by 10 bases, with 15 bases between. The CDR3 is 14 amino acids. Germline assignment: CDR1 SGHAT and CDR2 FQDESV (reference sequence). These records were also assigned to another study, of yellow fever vaccine responses in identical twins.

Sequenced: CD8+ T cells sorted from blood. The chain couples TRBV11-1 to TRBJ2-1; D is tentatively TRBD1 or TRBD2 (5 bases each). The sequence was collected from a woman younger than 35 in good health. The CDR3 bases are TGTGCCAGCAGCTTATTACAGGCCTCGGGGGAGCAGTTCTTC. Its translation: CASSLLQASGEQFF.